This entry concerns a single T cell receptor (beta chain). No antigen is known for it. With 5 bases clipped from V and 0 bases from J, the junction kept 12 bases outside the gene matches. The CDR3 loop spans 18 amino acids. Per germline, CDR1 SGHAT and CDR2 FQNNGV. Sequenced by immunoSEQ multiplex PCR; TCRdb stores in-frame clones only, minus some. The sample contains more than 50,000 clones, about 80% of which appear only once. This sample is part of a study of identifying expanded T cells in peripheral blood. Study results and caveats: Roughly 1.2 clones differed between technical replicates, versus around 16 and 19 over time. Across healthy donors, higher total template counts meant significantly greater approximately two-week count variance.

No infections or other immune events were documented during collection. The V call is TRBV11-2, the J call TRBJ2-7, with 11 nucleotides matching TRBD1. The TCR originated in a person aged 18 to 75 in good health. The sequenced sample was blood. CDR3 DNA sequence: TGTGCCAGCAGCCGGACAGGGGGCAGACTGGGAACCTCCTACGAGCAGTACTTC. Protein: CASSRTGGRLGTSYEQYF.